The table lists the clone carrying this T cell receptor beta chain with a few counts. The data were obtained in a study of T cell repertoires in cytomegalovirus infection. One entry per CDR3 protein results from TCRdb running MiXCR on the reads. Here the sample spans 350,000 to 550,000 distinct CDR3 sequences, roughly a third being singletons. Sequenced material: PBMCs. The TCR originated in a human donor in good health (CMV status not recorded). Some clones in this sample may be carry-over from other donors' samples.

The chain's CDR3 is CASSLGRLGRETYEQYF. DNA for the CDR3: TGTGCCAGCAGCTTAGGGAGGCTGGGAAGGGAGACCTACGAGCAGTACTTC. V usage is TRBV7-8 and J usage is TRBJ2-7; D is perhaps TRBD2 (5 bases). V was shortened by 1 base and J by 2 bases, with 18 bases between the two germline ends. Germline assignment: CDR1 SGHVS and CDR2 FQNEAQ. The CDR3 spans 17 residues.